Here is one TCR beta chain with its context. Its target antigen remains unknown. There are no base qualities to consult, and no much larger clone falls within one base. The junction carries 13 bases between V and J, which are trimmed by 7 bases and 0 bases respectively. The germline V gene (reference sequence) yields LNHDA for CDR1 and SQIVND for CDR2. The CDR3 runs 16 amino acids, cysteine and phenylalanine included. Only the CDR3 DNA is retained, 48 bases long and in frame from the first base. This sample is drawn from a study of high-grade serous ovarian cancer treatment subgroups (dated by TCRdb to the early 2020s). Regarding the study in general: On average, each sample produced fewer than 15,000 sequencing reads and approximately 8,100 unique TCR beta rearrangements. The study examined TCR beta repertoires in high-grade serous ovarian cancer patients who were grouped under a laparoscopic triage algorithm by complete gross resection or by neoadjuvant chemotherapy response. In total there were approximately 94 samples, since every patient provided one primary tumor sample and two metastatic tumor samples. The 30-patient cohort included some ten patients with no residual disease after primary surgery (R0), some ten excellent NACT responders, and some ten poor NACT responders.

Tumor samples were collected prior to definitive surgery or chemotherapy. Genomic DNA extraction was performed by the MD Anderson Biospecimen Extraction Resource, and TCR sequencing was carried out by the MD Anderson Cancer Genomics Laboratory. The 80 to 95 tumor samples were subjected to high-throughput TCR profiling using ImmunoSEQ. The source study handled its data this way. Richness (unique productive sequences), clonality, evenness and relatedness were included as repertoire diversity metrics, and similarity between samples was assessed with the Bhattacharyya coefficient. A sensitivity analysis excluded TCRs with fewer than two reads and gave consistent conclusions. TCRdb obtained this table from immuneACCESS and retained in-frame rearrangements with V and J assigned. These tables miss some clones; where compared with another copy, unresolved V genes account for less than half of the shortfall, and the remainder is unexplained. V and J calls and clone size are given by that table; D and trimming were obtained from the DNA. This sample comprises thousands of clones, around 85% of them detected only once. The ten top clones hold 1.5% to 2% of the sample.

Findings and caveats that apply to the study as a whole: Repertoire similarity ranging from about 0.1 to 0.85 was observed between tumors from the same patient, whereas almost no similarity was observed between different patients. The TCR repertoire analyses centered on CDR3, and CDR1 and CDR2 were not analyzed. Spatial information was not captured by bulk tumor TCR sequencing, so insight into HGSC tumor complexity and diversity was limited. TCR clonal relatedness correlated positively with neoantigen level and, by trend, with copy number variation and mutation load from whole-genome sequencing.

The sequence links TRBV19 to TRBJ2-6; TRBD1 is a weak D gene call, 6 bases matching. This receptor was identified in a human donor with high-grade serous ovarian cancer. Sequencing was done on a sample of tumor tissue. The CDR3 reads as follows: CASTRTANSGANVLTF. The DNA is TGTGCCAGTACCCGGACAGCAAACTCTGGGGCCAACGTCCTGACTTTC.